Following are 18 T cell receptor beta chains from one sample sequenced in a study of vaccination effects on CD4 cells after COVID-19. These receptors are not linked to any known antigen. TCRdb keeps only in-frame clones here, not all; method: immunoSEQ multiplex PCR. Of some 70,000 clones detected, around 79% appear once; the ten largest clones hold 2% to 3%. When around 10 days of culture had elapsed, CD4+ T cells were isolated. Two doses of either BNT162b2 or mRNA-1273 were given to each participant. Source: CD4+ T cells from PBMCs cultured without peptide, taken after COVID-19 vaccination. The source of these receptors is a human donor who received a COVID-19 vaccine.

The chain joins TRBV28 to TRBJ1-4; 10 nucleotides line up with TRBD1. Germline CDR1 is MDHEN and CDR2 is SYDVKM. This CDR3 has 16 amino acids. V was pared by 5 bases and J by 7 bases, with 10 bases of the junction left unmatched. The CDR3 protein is CASSTRRTGGGEKLFF. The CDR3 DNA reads TGTGCCAGCAGTACTAGGCGGACAGGGGGGGGTGAAAAACTGTTTTTT. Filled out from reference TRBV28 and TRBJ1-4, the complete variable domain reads DVKVTQSSRYLVKRTGEKVFLECVQDMDHENMFWYRQDPGLGLRLIYFSYDVKMKEKGDIPEGYSVSREKKERFSLILESASTNQTSMYLCASSTRRTGGGEKLFFGSGTQLSVL.

The CDR3 sequence: CASSRLTGGQETQYF. DNA for the CDR3: TGCGCCAGCAGTCGCCTGACAGGGGGTCAGGAGACCCAGTACTTC. The rearrangement links TRBV5-1 to TRBJ2-5; 9 nucleotides align to TRBD1. The trim removed 5 bases at V and 5 bases at J, leaving 10 bases unmatched. The CDR3 extends over 15 amino acids. Per the germline V gene, CDR1 is SGHRS and CDR2 is YFSETQ.

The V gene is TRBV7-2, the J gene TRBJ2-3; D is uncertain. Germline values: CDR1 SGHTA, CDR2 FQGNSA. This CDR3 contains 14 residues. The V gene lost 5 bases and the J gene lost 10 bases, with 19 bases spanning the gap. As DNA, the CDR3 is TGTGCCAGCAGCCCACACCCCCCTGGCGGATCGCAGTATTTT. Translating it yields CASSPHPPGGSQYF.

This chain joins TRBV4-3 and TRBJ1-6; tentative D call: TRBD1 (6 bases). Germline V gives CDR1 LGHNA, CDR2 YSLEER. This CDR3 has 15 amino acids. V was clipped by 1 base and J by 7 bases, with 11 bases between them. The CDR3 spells CASSQAGQGNSPLHF. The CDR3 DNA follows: TGCGCCAGCAGCCAAGCGGGGCAGGGGAATTCACCCCTCCACTTT.

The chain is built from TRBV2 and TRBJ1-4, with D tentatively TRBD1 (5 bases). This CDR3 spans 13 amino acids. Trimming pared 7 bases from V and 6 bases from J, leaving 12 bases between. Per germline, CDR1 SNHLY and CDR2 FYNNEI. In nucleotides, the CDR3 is TGTGCCAGCAACCGACAGAAGGATGAAAAACTGTTTTTT. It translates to CASNRQKDEKLFF.

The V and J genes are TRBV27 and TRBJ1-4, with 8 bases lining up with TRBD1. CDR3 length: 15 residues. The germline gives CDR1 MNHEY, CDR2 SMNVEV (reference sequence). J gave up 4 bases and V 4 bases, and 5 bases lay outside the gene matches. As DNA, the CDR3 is TGTGCCAGCAGTTCACGGACAGGGATTAATGAAAAACTGTTTTTT. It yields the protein CASSSRTGINEKLFF.

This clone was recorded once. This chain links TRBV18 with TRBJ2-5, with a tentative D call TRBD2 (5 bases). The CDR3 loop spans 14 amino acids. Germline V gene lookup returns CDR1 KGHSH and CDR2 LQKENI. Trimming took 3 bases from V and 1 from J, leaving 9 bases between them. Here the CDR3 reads CASSPTSGQETQYF. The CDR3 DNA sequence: TGTGCCAGCTCACCTACCAGCGGCCAAGAGACCCAGTACTTC.

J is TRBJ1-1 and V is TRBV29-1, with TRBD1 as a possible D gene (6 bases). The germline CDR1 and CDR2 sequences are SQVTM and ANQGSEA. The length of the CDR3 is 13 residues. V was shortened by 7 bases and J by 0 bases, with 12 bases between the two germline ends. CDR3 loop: CSAQDSMNTEAFF. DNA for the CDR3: TGCAGCGCCCAGGACAGTATGAACACTGAAGCTTTCTTT.

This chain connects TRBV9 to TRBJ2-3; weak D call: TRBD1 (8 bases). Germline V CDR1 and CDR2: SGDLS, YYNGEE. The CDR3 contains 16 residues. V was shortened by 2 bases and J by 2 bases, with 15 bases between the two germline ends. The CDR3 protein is CASSVTGEGNTDTQYF. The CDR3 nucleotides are TGTGCCAGCAGCGTGACAGGGGAGGGCAACACAGATACGCAGTATTTT.

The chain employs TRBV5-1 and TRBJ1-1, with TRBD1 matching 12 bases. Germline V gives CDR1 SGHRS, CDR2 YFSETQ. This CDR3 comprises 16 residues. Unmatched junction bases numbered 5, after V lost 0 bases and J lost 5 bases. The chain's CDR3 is CASSLAGQGAGTEAFF. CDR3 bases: TGCGCCAGCAGCTTGGCGGGACAGGGGGCAGGAACTGAAGCTTTCTTT.

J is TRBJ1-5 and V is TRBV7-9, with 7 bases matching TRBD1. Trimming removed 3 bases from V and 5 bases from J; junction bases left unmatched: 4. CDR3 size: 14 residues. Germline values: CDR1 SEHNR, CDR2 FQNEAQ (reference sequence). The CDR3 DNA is TGTGCCAGCAGCTTGACAGGGCTAGATCAGCCCCAGCATTTT. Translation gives CASSLTGLDQPQHF.

CDR3: CSVIDVGTGSVAFF. DNA for the CDR3: TGCAGCGTTATTGACGTCGGGACAGGGTCCGTCGCTTTCTTT. The chain employs TRBV29-1 and TRBJ1-1; 9 bases fit TRBD1. Germline CDR1 and CDR2: SQVTM and ANQGSEA. This CDR3 has 14 residues. V lost 5 bases to trimming and J lost 11 bases; unmatched junction nucleotides: 15.

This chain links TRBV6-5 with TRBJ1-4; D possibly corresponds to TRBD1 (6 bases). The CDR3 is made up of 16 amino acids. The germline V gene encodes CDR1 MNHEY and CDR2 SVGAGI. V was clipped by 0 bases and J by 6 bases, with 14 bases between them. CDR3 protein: CASSYSVSGVDEKLFF. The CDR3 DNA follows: TGTGCCAGCAGTTACTCCGTTTCAGGGGTTGATGAAAAACTGTTTTTT.

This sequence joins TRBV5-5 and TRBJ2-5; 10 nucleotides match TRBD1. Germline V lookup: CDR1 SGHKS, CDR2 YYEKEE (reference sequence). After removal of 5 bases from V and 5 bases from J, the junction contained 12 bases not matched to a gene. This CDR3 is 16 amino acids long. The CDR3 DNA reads TGTGCCAGCAGTCCCCCCCCCGGGACAGGGGTGGAGACCCAGTACTTC. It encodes CASSPPPGTGVETQYF.

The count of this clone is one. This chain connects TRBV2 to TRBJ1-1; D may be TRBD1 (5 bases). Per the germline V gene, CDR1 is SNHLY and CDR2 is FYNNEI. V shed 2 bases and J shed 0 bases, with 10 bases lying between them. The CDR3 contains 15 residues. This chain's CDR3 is CASSEQTVMNTEAFF. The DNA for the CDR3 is TGTGCCAGCAGTGAACAGACAGTCATGAACACTGAAGCTTTCTTT.

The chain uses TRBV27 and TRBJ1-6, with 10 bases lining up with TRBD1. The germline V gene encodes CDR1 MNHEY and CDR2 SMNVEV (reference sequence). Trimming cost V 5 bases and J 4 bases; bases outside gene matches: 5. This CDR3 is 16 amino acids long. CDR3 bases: TGTGCCAGCAGTCTGGGGACAGGGGTGTATAATTCACCCCTCCACTTT. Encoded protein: CASSLGTGVYNSPLHF.

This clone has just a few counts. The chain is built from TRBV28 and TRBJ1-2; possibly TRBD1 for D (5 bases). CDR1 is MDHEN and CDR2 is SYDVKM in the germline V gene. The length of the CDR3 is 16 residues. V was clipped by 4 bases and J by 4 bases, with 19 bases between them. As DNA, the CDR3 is TGTGCCAGCAGTTCCAACCCGGGGCCCCGAGCCTATGGCTACACCTTC. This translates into CASSSNPGPRAYGYTF.

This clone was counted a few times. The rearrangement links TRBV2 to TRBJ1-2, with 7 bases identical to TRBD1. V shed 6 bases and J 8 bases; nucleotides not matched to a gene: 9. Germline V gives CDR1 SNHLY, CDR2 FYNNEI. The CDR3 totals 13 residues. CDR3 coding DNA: TGTGCCAGCAGGATAACAGGGGTTGGAGGCTACACCTTC. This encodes CASRITGVGGYTF.